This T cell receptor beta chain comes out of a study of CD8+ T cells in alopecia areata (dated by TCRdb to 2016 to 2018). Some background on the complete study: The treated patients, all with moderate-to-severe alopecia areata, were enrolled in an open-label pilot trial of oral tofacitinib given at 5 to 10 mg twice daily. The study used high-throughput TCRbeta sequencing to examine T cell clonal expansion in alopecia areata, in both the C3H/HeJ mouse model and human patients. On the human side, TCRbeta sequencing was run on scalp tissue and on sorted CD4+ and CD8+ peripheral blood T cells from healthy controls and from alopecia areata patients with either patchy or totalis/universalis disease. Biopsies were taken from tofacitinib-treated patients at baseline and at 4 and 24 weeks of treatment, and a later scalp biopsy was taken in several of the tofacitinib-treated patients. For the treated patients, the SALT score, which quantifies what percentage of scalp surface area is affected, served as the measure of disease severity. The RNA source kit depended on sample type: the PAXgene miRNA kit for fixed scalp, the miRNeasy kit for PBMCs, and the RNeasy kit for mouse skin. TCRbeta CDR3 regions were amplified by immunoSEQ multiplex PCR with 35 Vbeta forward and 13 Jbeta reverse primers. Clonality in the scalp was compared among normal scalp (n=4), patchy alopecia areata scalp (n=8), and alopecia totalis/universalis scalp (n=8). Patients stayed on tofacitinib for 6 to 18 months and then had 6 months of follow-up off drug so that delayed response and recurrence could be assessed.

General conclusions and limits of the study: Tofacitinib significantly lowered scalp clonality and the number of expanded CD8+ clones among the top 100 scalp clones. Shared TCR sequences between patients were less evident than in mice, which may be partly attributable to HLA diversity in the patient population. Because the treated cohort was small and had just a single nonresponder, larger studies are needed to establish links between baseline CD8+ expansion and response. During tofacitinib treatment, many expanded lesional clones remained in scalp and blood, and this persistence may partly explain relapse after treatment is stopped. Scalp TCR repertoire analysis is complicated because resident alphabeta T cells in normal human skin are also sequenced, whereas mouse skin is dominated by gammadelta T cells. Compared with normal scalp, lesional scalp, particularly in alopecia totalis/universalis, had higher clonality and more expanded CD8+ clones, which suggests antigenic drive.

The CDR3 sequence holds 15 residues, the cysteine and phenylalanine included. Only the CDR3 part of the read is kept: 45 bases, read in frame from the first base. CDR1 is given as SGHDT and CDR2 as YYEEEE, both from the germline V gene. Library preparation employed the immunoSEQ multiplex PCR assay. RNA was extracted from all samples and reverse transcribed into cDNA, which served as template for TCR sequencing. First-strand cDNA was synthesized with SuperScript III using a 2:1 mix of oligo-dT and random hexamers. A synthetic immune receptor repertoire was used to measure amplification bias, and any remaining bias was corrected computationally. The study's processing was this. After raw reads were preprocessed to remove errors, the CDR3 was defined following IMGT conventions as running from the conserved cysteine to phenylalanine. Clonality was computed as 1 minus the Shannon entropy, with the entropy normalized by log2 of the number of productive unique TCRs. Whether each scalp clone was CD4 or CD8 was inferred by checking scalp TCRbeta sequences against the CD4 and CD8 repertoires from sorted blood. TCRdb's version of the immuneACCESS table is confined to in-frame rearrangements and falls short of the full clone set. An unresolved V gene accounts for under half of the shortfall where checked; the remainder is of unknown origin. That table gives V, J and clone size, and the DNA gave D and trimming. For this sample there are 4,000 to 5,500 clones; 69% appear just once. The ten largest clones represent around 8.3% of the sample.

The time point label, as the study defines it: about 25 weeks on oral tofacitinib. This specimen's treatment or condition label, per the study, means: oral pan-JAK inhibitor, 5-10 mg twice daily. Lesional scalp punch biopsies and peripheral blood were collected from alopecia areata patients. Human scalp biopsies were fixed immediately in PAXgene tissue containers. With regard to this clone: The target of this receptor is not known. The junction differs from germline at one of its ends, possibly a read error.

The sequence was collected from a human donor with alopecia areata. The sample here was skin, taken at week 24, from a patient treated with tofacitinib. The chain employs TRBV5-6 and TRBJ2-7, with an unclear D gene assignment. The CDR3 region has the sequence CASSVDMTYSYERYF. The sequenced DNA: TGTGCTAGCAGCGTCGACATGACCTACTCCTACGAGCGGTACTTC. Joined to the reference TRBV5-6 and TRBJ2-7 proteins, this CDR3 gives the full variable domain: DAGVTQSPTHLIKTRGQQVTLRCSPKSGHDTVSWYQQALGQGPQFIFQYYEEEERQRGNFPDRFSGHQFPNYSSELNVNALLLGDSALYLCASSVDMTYSYERYFGPGTRLTVT.